Each of the 23 T cell receptor beta chains below was sequenced from the same sample in a study of radiation and T cells in renal cell carcinoma. As to time point: blood 2 weeks post-SBRT. Regarding treatment: 15 Gy SBRT to primary tumor, nephrectomy 4 weeks later. Assay used: immunoSEQ multiplex PCR; TCRdb lists only in-frame clones, some missing. The table shows 150,000 to 180,000 clones, with about 87% occurring only once. The sequenced sample was blood, obtained from a patient whose treatment included radiotherapy and nephrectomy. The source of these receptors is a woman aged 45-65 years with renal cell carcinoma.

V is TRBV14 and J is TRBJ2-3; D is unclear. The CDR3 length is 14 residues. V gave up 3 bases and J gave up 1 base, with 8 bases separating them. Germline V CDR1 and CDR2: SGHDN, FVKESK. The CDR3 bases are TGTGCCAGCAGCCACTCCCCCCGCACAGATACGCAGTATTTT. Protein sequence: CASSHSPRTDTQYF.

The V and J genes are TRBV7-8 and TRBJ2-7, with 7 bases that match TRBD1. This CDR3 has 13 amino acids. Germline V CDR1 and CDR2: SGHVS, FQNEAQ. J lost 2 bases, V lost 5 bases, and 3 bases had no gene match. DNA for the CDR3: TGTGCCAGCAGCGCTGGGACAGCCTACGAGCAGTACTTC. It encodes CASSAGTAYEQYF.

The rearrangement uses TRBV29-1 and TRBJ1-1, with no clear D. The length of the CDR3 is 11 residues. Trimming left V 0 bases short and J 4 bases short, with 3 bases between. Germline CDR1 SQVTM, CDR2 ANQGSEA. The DNA for the CDR3 is TGCAGCGTTGAAGATGGCACTGAAGCTTTCTTT. Its translation is CSVEDGTEAFF.

This clone was found a few times. This chain joins TRBV5-4 and TRBJ1-2; D not resolved. Trimming took 4 bases from V and 8 from J, leaving 18 bases between them. The CDR3 length is 14 residues. CDR1 is SGHNT and CDR2 is YYREEE in the germline V gene (reference sequence). The CDR3: CASSAKKVVGGYTF. The CDR3 nucleotides read TGTGCCAGCAGCGCTAAAAAGGTGGTAGGAGGCTACACCTTC.

The J gene is TRBJ2-1, the V gene TRBV5-1; 8 nucleotides agree with TRBD2. V lost 4 bases and J lost 2; bases outside the gene matches: 5. The germline V gene has CDR1 SGHRS and CDR2 YFSETQ. The CDR3 loop spans 15 amino acids. The CDR3 DNA reads TGCGCCAGCAGCCGCCCGGGGGGGGCCTACAATGAGCAGTTCTTC. The encoded protein is CASSRPGGAYNEQFF.

This rearrangement joins TRBV19 to TRBJ2-7, with 8 bases that match TRBD2. Germline assignment: CDR1 LNHDA and CDR2 SQIVND (reference sequence). The CDR3 is 14 amino acids. V lost 5 bases and J lost 1; bases outside the gene matches: 4. The CDR3 loop is CASSGTRYSYEQYF. Here the CDR3 DNA reads TGTGCCAGTAGTGGGACTAGGTATTCCTACGAGCAGTACTTC.

A few counts support this clone. The V and J genes are TRBV18 and TRBJ1-4; D may be TRBD1 (5 bases). Trimming removed 1 base at V and 8 bases at J, with 11 bases between. Germline V gene sequence: CDR1 KGHSH, CDR2 LQKENI. The CDR3 consists of 14 residues. CDR3 sequence: CASSPQSRDEKLFF. CDR3 nucleotides: TGTGCCAGCTCACCACAGAGCCGGGACGAAAAACTGTTTTTT.

V usage is TRBV18 and J usage is TRBJ1-1; D not resolved. Between the trimmed V and J ends, which lost 2 bases and 5 bases, there was a span of 12 bases. CDR3 length: 14 residues. Germline V gene lookup returns CDR1 KGHSH and CDR2 LQKENI. Here the CDR3 DNA reads TGTGCCAGCTCACCAAAGGCCATGTCGACTGAAGCTTTCTTT. It encodes CASSPKAMSTEAFF.

This clone was found a few times. The chain combines TRBV5-1 with TRBJ2-7, with a possible D match to TRBD1 (7 bases). The CDR3 contains 13 residues. Between the trimmed V and J ends, which lost 5 bases and 5 bases, there was a span of 14 bases. In germline, CDR1 is SGHRS, CDR2 YFSETQ. CDR3 sequence reads: CASSRQGGNEQYF. The CDR3 DNA sequence: TGCGCCAGCAGTCGGCAGGGGGGCAACGAGCAGTACTTC. Filled out from reference TRBV5-1 and TRBJ2-7, the complete variable domain reads KAGVTQTPRYLIKTRGQQVTLSCSPISGHRSVSWYQQTPGQGLQFLFEYFSETQRNKGNFPGRFSGRQFSNSRSEMNVSTLELGDSALYLCASSRQGGNEQYFGPGTRLTVT.

The chain joins TRBV6-6 to TRBJ2-1; the D gene is possibly TRBD2 (5 bases). The CDR3 sequence is 16 residues long. Germline CDR1 reads MNHNY; CDR2 reads SVGAGI (reference sequence). V was pared by 6 bases and J by 0 bases, with 15 bases between. The DNA for the CDR3 is TGTGCCAGCAGCCATCCGGACTCGAGCTCCTACAATGAGCAGTTCTTC. Its protein product is CASSHPDSSSYNEQFF.

J is TRBJ2-1 and V is TRBV9; 11 bases line up with TRBD2. The trim removed 2 bases at V and 4 bases at J, leaving 2 bases unmatched. CDR1 is SGDLS, CDR2 YYNGEE, per germline. This CDR3 comprises 15 residues. The CDR3 coding sequence is TGTGCCAGCAGCGTTCGACTAGCGGGGTACAATGAGCAGTTCTTC. Protein sequence: CASSVRLAGYNEQFF.

The V call is TRBV6-6, the J call TRBJ2-1; D remains unclear. The V gene lost 2 bases and the J gene lost 1 base, with 6 bases spanning the gap. Germline CDR1 reads MNHNY; CDR2 reads SVGAGI (reference sequence). CDR3 length: 14 amino acids. CDR3 region: CASSYVGSYNEQFF. CDR3 DNA sequence: TGTGCCAGCAGTTACGTTGGTTCCTACAATGAGCAGTTCTTC.

This clone was seen only once. The chain uses TRBV9 and TRBJ2-1; 7 bases match TRBD2. The ends lost 0 bases at V and 4 bases at J; junction bases unmatched: 4. Germline V gene data show CDR1 as SGDLS and CDR2 as YYNGEE. This CDR3 spans 15 amino acids. The DNA for the CDR3 is TGTGCCAGCAGCGTAGGGGCTAGCGGATACAATGAGCAGTTCTTC. Protein sequence: CASSVGASGYNEQFF.

As concerns this clone: The sample holds other DNA sequences that translate to the same CDR3. The chain joins TRBV15 to TRBJ1-1; TRBD1 is a possible D gene (5 bases). Germline V gene sequence: CDR1 LNHNV, CDR2 YYDKDF (reference sequence). Trimming removed 1 base from V and 5 bases from J, with 8 bases in between. The CDR3 is 13 amino acids. The CDR3 sequence: CATSRAGGTEAFF. Here the CDR3 DNA reads TGTGCCACCAGCAGAGCTGGGGGGACTGAAGCTTTCTTT.

The chain links TRBV2 to TRBJ2-1; 12 nucleotides agree with TRBD2. V shed 6 bases, J shed 3 bases, and the junction held 9 bases outside the gene matches. Germline lookup yields CDR1 SNHLY and CDR2 FYNNEI. CDR3 length: 17 residues. CDR3 nucleotides: TGTGCCAGCAGGGGCGTTCGGACTAGCGGGGACTACAATGAGCAGTTCTTC. It encodes CASRGVRTSGDYNEQFF.

This rearrangement joins TRBV7-2 to TRBJ1-1, with D possibly TRBD1 on 5 matching bases. V was shortened by 2 bases and J by 8 bases, with 12 bases between the two germline ends. Germline CDR1 is SGHTA and CDR2 is FQGNSA. The CDR3 extends over 13 amino acids. The CDR3 sequence: CASSLTLGLEAFF. In DNA, the CDR3 is TGTGCCAGCAGCTTAACTTTGGGGCTAGAAGCTTTCTTT. Full variable domain (remainder filled in from reference TRBV7-2 and TRBJ1-1): GAGVSQSPSNKVTEKGKDVELRCDPISGHTALYWYRQSLGQGLEFLIYFQGNSAPDKSGLPSDRFSAERTGGSVSTLTIQRTQQEDSAVYLCASSLTLGLEAFFGQGTRLTVV.

The chain uses TRBV7-2 and TRBJ1-2; D possibly corresponds to TRBD1 (6 bases). V lost 5 bases, J lost 7 bases, and 14 bases lay in between. The CDR3 runs to 13 residues. The germline gives CDR1 SGHTA, CDR2 FQGNSA. The CDR3 loop is CASSITGLGGYTF. The DNA of the CDR3 is TGTGCCAGCAGCATAACAGGGCTGGGTGGCTACACCTTC.

This clone was observed a single time. The chain uses TRBV5-1 and TRBJ2-3; D not resolved. V was clipped by 1 base and J by 4 bases, with 13 bases between them. The CDR3 consists of 15 residues. Germline loops: CDR1 SGHRS, CDR2 YFSETQ. CDR3 in DNA: TGCGCCAGCAGCTTGTCGGAGCCTAACGCAGATACGCAGTATTTT. Translating it yields CASSLSEPNADTQYF.

This clone has a single count. The V and J genes are TRBV28 and TRBJ1-1; TRBD1 agrees at 9 bases. Germline V gives CDR1 MDHEN, CDR2 SYDVKM. V gave up 5 bases and J gave up 13 bases; unmatched junction bases: 14. The CDR3 is 14 amino acids. The chain's CDR3 is CASSTGGRPSSYFF. The CDR3 DNA reads as TGTGCCAGCAGTACAGGGGGCCGACCGAGTTCGTATTTCTTT.

This sequence joins TRBV28 and TRBJ1-5; 7 nucleotides align to TRBD1. Germline CDR1 MDHEN, CDR2 SYDVKM. CDR3 size: 14 residues. V lost 7 bases, J lost 5 bases, and 8 bases stayed unmatched. The CDR3 DNA sequence: TGTGCCAGCAATATCCTGGGACAGCATCAGCCCCAGCATTTT. Its protein product is CASNILGQHQPQHF.

The CDR3, as DNA: TGTGCCATCAGGCGGGTAGATAGTGTCTATGGCTACACCTTC. Translated: CAIRRVDSVYGYTF. The rearrangement uses TRBV10-3 and TRBJ1-2; D remains ambiguous. The ends were cut back, 6 bases at V and 4 bases at J, with 15 bases in the middle. There are 14 residues in the CDR3. Germline V gene data show CDR1 as ENHRY and CDR2 as SYGVKD.

In DNA form, the CDR3 reads TGTGCCAGTAGTCTAAGGGATACGCAGTATTTT. This codes for CASSLRDTQYF. V and J are TRBV19 and TRBJ2-3; no clear D. This CDR3 region has 11 residues. Germline CDR1 reads LNHDA; CDR2 reads SQIVND (reference sequence). Trimming took 5 bases from V and 6 from J, leaving 6 bases between them.

The J gene is TRBJ1-1, the V gene TRBV19, with D perhaps matching TRBD1 (5 bases). The CDR3 contains 13 residues. V was cut by 4 bases and J by 0 bases, with 6 bases left in between. CDR1 and CDR2 (germline): LNHDA, SQIVND (reference sequence). The CDR3 spells CASSTQVNTEAFF. The CDR3 nucleotides read TGTGCCAGTAGTACACAGGTGAACACTGAAGCTTTCTTT.